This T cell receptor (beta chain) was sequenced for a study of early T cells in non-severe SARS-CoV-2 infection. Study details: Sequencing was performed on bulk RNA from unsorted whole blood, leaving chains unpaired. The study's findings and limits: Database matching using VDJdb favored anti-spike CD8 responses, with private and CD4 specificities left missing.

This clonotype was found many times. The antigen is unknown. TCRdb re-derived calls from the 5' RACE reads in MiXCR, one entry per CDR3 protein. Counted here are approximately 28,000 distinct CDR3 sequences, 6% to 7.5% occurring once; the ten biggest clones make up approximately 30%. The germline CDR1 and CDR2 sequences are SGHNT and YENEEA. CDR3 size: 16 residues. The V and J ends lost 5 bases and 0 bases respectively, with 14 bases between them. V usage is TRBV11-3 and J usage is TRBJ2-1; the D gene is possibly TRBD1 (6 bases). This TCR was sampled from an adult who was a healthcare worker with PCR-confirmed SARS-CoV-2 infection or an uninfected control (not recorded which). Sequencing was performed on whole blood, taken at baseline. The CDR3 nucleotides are TGTGCCAGCAGCCCAACAGGGTTAGGCTCCTACAATGAGCAGTTCTTC. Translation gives CASSPTGLGSYNEQFF. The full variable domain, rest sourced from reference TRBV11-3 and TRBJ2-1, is EAGVVQSPRYKIIEKKQPVAFWCNPISGHNTLYWYLQNLGQGPELLIRYENEEAVDDSQLPKDRFSAERLKGVDSTLKIQPAELGDSAVYLCASSPTGLGSYNEQFFGPGTRLTVL.